This TCR beta chain appears in the sequencing data of a study of T cells expressing NK-cell markers. Germline values: CDR1 MNHEY, CDR2 SVGAGI. CDR3 length equals 16 residues. TCRdb re-called the 5' RACE reads and catalogs CDR3 proteins one per entry, DNA excluded. The table lists about 260,000 distinct CDR3 sequences. The sequencing input was blood T cells: a sorted CD56 or NKG2C T cell subset, CD4+ or CD8+ T cells, or bulk PBMC T cells (not recorded which). The chain joins TRBV6-5 to TRBJ2-1; TCRdb calls TRBD2, which cannot be checked without DNA. The receptor's source is a woman aged 18 to 75 in good health. Here the CDR3 reads CASSYSKTKRGNEQFF.